One sample yielded the 20 T cell receptor beta chains listed below, sequenced in a study of blood T cell repertoires in COVID-19. The table came from immunoSEQ multiplex PCR; TCRdb's copy has only in-frame clones and leaves some out. The sample yields under 8,500 clones, roughly nine tenths seen once. Material for sequencing was peripheral blood. The receptors derive from a man between 65 and 85 years old with active COVID-19.

The rearrangement joins TRBV7-9 to TRBJ2-5, with a weak D call TRBD2 (5 bases). The CDR3 runs 13 residues. Germline V lookup: CDR1 SEHNR, CDR2 FQNEAQ (reference sequence). Trimming cost V 6 bases and J 3 bases, with 11 bases left between them. The CDR3 loop reads CASSTSGEETQYF. The CDR3 DNA follows: TGTGCCAGCAGTACTAGTGGGGAAGAGACCCAGTACTTC.

This clone was detected a few times. The chain is built from TRBV3-1 (or the pseudogene TRBV3-2) and TRBJ2-7, with 7 bases that match TRBD2. Trimming at V came to 7 bases and at J to 7 bases, leaving 16 bases not matched to a gene. CDR3 length: 15 residues. The germline gives CDR1 LGHDT, CDR2 YNNKEL (reference sequence). In nucleotides, the CDR3 is TGTGCCAGCACCCCACGACTAGCTAGTTTAACGGAGCAGTACTTC. Protein: CASTPRLASLTEQYF.

V is TRBV4-2 and J is TRBJ1-2; D perhaps matches TRBD1 (6 bases). The CDR3 extends over 14 amino acids. The V end lost 0 bases, the J end lost 8 bases, and 13 bases lay between the germline ends. Germline-derived CDR1 and CDR2 are LGHNA and YNFKEQ. The CDR3 sequence is CASSQERPGDGYTF. Here the CDR3 DNA reads TGTGCCAGCAGCCAAGAACGGCCAGGGGACGGCTACACCTTC.

The rearrangement uses TRBV7-6 and TRBJ2-1; the match to TRBD2 covers 11 bases. The CDR3 loop spans 17 amino acids. The ends lost 1 base at V and 6 bases at J; junction bases unmatched: 8. The germline gives CDR1 SGHVS, CDR2 FNYEAQ. CDR3 sequence: CASSLGPIAGGINEQFF. The CDR3 nucleotides read TGTGCCAGCAGCTTAGGTCCCATAGCGGGGGGGATCAATGAGCAGTTCTTC.

The chain uses TRBV2 and TRBJ2-7; D not certain. Trimming cost V 3 bases and J 1 base, with 4 bases left between them. The CDR3 runs to 12 residues. From germline, CDR1 is SNHLY and CDR2 FYNNEI. The CDR3 nucleotides are TGTGCCAGCAGTGACATTTCCTACGAGCAGTACTTC. Amino acid sequence: CASSDISYEQYF. The entire variable domain, with the rest obtained from reference TRBV2 and TRBJ2-7, is as follows: EPEVTQTPSHQVTQMGQEVILRCVPISNHLYFYWYRQILGQKVEFLVSFYNNEISEKSEIFDDQFSVERPDGSNFTLKIRSTKLEDSAMYFCASSDISYEQYFGPGTRLTVT.

V and J are TRBV19 and TRBJ1-1, with D possibly TRBD1 on 5 matching bases. The CDR3 is 18 amino acids. Trimming removed 1 base at V and 1 base at J, with 19 bases between. From germline, CDR1 is LNHDA and CDR2 SQIVND (reference sequence). The CDR3 DNA sequence: TGTGCCAGTAGTATAGGCAGGTCCTGGGGGAGGGAGAACACTGAAGCTTTCTTT. Translated: CASSIGRSWGRENTEAFF. Variable domain in full (rest from reference TRBV19 and TRBJ1-1): DGGITQSPKYLFRKEGQNVTLSCEQNLNHDAMYWYRQDPGQGLRLIYYSQIVNDFQKGDIAEGYSVSREKKESFPLTVTSAQKNPTAFYLCASSIGRSWGRENTEAFFGQGTRLTVV.

The chain joins TRBV3-1 (or the pseudogene TRBV3-2) to TRBJ2-5, with 7 positions matching TRBD2. This CDR3 comprises 15 residues. The germline V gene encodes CDR1 LGHDT and CDR2 YNNKEL (reference sequence). V lost 0 bases to trimming and J lost 9 bases; unmatched junction nucleotides: 10. The CDR3 DNA reads as TGTGCCAGCAGCCAAGATAGGGCTAGAGGGAGGGCCCAGTACTTC. It codes for CASSQDRARGRAQYF.

This clone was counted once. This chain uses TRBV11-2 with TRBJ2-1; 10 bases match TRBD1. CDR1 is SGHAT and CDR2 is FQNNGV in the germline V gene. The CDR3 extends over 15 amino acids. V shed 0 bases and J 5 bases; nucleotides not matched to a gene: 1. CDR3 residues: CASSLEGTGDNEQFF. The DNA of the CDR3 is TGTGCCAGCAGCTTAGAGGGGACAGGGGACAATGAGCAGTTCTTC.

The J gene is TRBJ2-7, the V gene TRBV30, with D possibly being TRBD2 (6 bases). The CDR3 totals 12 residues. Per germline, CDR1 GTSNPN and CDR2 SVGIG (reference sequence). This CDR3 reads CARDSGSYEQYF. The DNA of the CDR3 is TGTGCGCGGGACTCAGGATCCTACGAGCAGTACTTC.

V is TRBV6-4 and J is TRBJ2-1; 11 bases map to TRBD2. Germline-derived CDR1 and CDR2 are MRHNA and SNTAGT. The CDR3 sequence is 17 residues long. The V and J ends lost 6 bases and 9 bases, in that order; junction bases with no gene match: 16. The CDR3 nucleotides read TGTGCCAGCAGCCTAACCGGGACTAGCGGCCCGACGCCTGAGCAGTTCTTC. Residues: CASSLTGTSGPTPEQFF.

The chain carries TRBV7-3 and TRBJ2-3, with D perhaps matching TRBD2 (6 bases). The CDR3 runs to 14 residues. Germline lookup yields CDR1 SGHTA and CDR2 FQGTGA. V was cut by 1 base and J by 1 base, with 6 bases left in between. The chain's CDR3 is CASSLSGGTDTQYF. For the CDR3, the DNA is TGTGCCAGCAGCTTAAGCGGGGGCACAGATACGCAGTATTTT.

The count of this clone is one. The gene calls are TRBV12-3 or TRBV12-4 and TRBJ2-7; a possible D gene is TRBD1 (6 bases). There are 13 residues in the CDR3. Trimming took 3 bases from V and 3 from J, leaving 9 bases between them. CDR3 residues: CASSFTRGYEQYF. CDR3 coding DNA: TGTGCCAGCAGTTTCACCAGGGGCTACGAGCAGTACTTC.

The table lists this clone with a count of one. J is TRBJ1-4 and V is TRBV7-9, with D possibly being TRBD1 (5 bases). CDR1 SEHNR and CDR2 FQNEAQ come from the germline V gene (reference sequence). The CDR3 consists of 15 residues. V was cut by 1 base and J by 8 bases, with 14 bases left in between. CDR3 residues: CASSLDSQGSEKLFF. As DNA, the CDR3 is TGTGCCAGCAGCTTAGACAGCCAGGGTAGCGAAAAACTGTTTTTT.

The chain combines TRBV19 with TRBJ1-2; D is unresolved. The ends were cut back, 7 bases at V and 1 base at J, with 10 bases in the middle. Germline V gene data show CDR1 as LNHDA and CDR2 as SQIVND (reference sequence). The CDR3 totals 13 residues. Here the CDR3 reads CASMKIGNYGYTF. Written as DNA, the CDR3 is TGTGCCAGTATGAAGATCGGTAACTATGGCTACACCTTC.

The V and J genes are TRBV2 and TRBJ2-3, with 13 bases that match TRBD2. The ends lost 9 bases at V and 0 bases at J; junction bases unmatched: 6. Germline V gene sequence: CDR1 SNHLY, CDR2 FYNNEI. The CDR3 contains 16 residues. The CDR3 region has the DNA TGTGCCAGGGGGACTAGCGGGGCCCCTAGCACAGATACGCAGTATTTT. This codes for CARGTSGAPSTDTQYF.

This chain uses TRBV6-1 with TRBJ2-2; D possibly corresponds to TRBD1 (5 bases). Germline-derived CDR1 and CDR2 are MNHNS and SASEGT. This CDR3 is 14 amino acids long. The V end lost 10 bases, the J end lost 0 bases, and 12 bases lay between the germline ends. The CDR3 region is CATLPTANTGELFF. CDR3 nucleotide sequence: TGTGCCACCCTCCCGACAGCGAACACCGGGGAGCTGTTTTTT.

The chain links TRBV3-1 (or the pseudogene TRBV3-2) to TRBJ2-2; D uncertain. The CDR3 extends over 16 amino acids. The germline V gene has CDR1 LGHDT and CDR2 YNNKEL (reference sequence). Trimming pared 1 base from V and 5 bases from J, leaving 14 bases between. The CDR3, as DNA: TGTGCCAGCAGCCAAGGGCTTACATCGAGGACCGGGGAGCTGTTTTTT. Translation: CASSQGLTSRTGELFF.

The chain has TRBV4-3 and TRBJ2-1; tentative D call: TRBD2 (7 bases). The CDR3 spans 16 residues. CDR1 is LGHNA, CDR2 YSLEER, per germline. V was pared by 0 bases and J by 2 bases, with 11 bases between. This CDR3 is CASSQDGGGPYNEQFF. The CDR3 DNA sequence: TGCGCCAGCAGCCAAGATGGGGGGGGCCCCTACAATGAGCAGTTCTTC.

The chain couples TRBV7-8 to TRBJ2-3; D is ambiguous. With 7 bases removed from V and 3 bases from J, the gap between germline ends came to 14 bases. This CDR3 is built from 14 residues. Germline V gene lookup returns CDR1 SGHVS and CDR2 FQNEAQ. The CDR3 is CASTLGALTDTQYF. The CDR3 DNA sequence: TGTGCCAGCACCCTAGGAGCACTGACAGATACGCAGTATTTT.

The chain is built from TRBV5-1 and TRBJ2-1; TRBD1 matches at 7 bases. The CDR3 extends over 15 amino acids. After removal of 4 bases from V and 0 bases from J, the junction contained 4 bases not matched to a gene. Germline assignment: CDR1 SGHRS and CDR2 YFSETQ. The CDR3 DNA follows: TGCGCCAGCAGCGTGACAGGGTACTCCTACAATGAGCAGTTCTTC. This gives the protein CASSVTGYSYNEQFF. The full variable domain, in which reference TRBV5-1 and TRBJ2-1 provide the parts outside the CDR3, is KAGVTQTPRYLIKTRGQQVTLSCSPISGHRSVSWYQQTPGQGLQFLFEYFSETQRNKGNFPGRFSGRQFSNSRSEMNVSTLELGDSALYLCASSVTGYSYNEQFFGPGTRLTVL.